The clone carrying this TCR beta chain came up a few times. Original handling: Amplification of reference gene primers provided the estimated nucleated cell counts. The assay was immunoSEQ multiplex PCR, and TCRdb's table has in-frame clones only and misses some. That table gives V, J and clone size, and the DNA gave D and trimming. The table records 85,000 to 110,000 clones, over 75% of them present only once. The data derive from a study of blood T cell repertoires in COVID-19. Study information: Spain, Italy and the United States supplied samples that represented acute and convalescent COVID-19. Sources were T cells, B-cell-depleted T cells, or PBMCs; the material itself was cDNA or gDNA.

J was trimmed by 9 bases and V by 0 bases; bases with no gene match: 5. The germline V gene has CDR1 SGHNT and CDR2 YYREEE (reference sequence). The CDR3 runs 15 residues. Sequences were obtained from peripheral blood. The chain carries TRBV5-4 and TRBJ1-6; the match to TRBD1 covers 8 bases. This receptor was identified in a human donor in a cohort sampled during active or convalescent COVID-19. CDR3 sequence (DNA): TGTGCCAGCAGCTTGGAGCACAGGGGGTCTTCACCCCTCCACTTT. Residues: CASSLEHRGSSPLHF.